This TCR beta chain is drawn from a study of long-term antiretroviral therapy in people with HIV. General study results and limits: Pre-ART expanded TRB clones stayed dominant throughout, though often decreasing after ART. Against controls, HIV repertoires showed narrower ranges of CDR3 length.

Among participants with HIV, every one received treatment in the United States. Survey-level resolution applied to immunoSEQ assay v3.0. Sequencing used immunoSEQ multiplex PCR; TCRdb keeps in-frame clones, though not all of them. The sample contains about 12,000 clones, roughly 82% of which appear only once. This clone has a handful of counts. Antigen unknown. Germline V gene data show CDR1 as SGHTA and CDR2 as FQGTGA. The CDR3 length is 15 residues. V lost 5 bases, J lost 4 bases, and 17 bases lay in between. Material: unsorted PBMCs, obtained roughly 8.1 years after starting antiretroviral therapy. This TCR derives from a man in his fifties with HIV. The rearrangement uses TRBV7-3 and TRBJ2-5; D might be TRBD1 (6 bases). The CDR3 region is CASSPTALGGETQYF. Here the CDR3 DNA reads TGTGCCAGCAGCCCGACAGCACTAGGGGGAGAGACCCAGTACTTC.